The clone carrying this T cell receptor beta chain was counted a single time. Under the authors' procedure: Estimation of nucleated cell counts was performed using reference gene primer amplification. The protocol was immunoSEQ multiplex PCR, while the TCRdb copy is restricted to in-frame clones and leaves out a portion. V and J calls and clone size are as listed in that table; D and trimming were resolved from the DNA. The repertoire includes some 290,000 clones, about 90% of them detected once, and about 1% sits in the top ten. This entry belongs to a study of blood T cell repertoires in COVID-19. Study-wide context: There were acute and convalescent COVID-19 samples, and they came from the United States, Italy and Spain. The analysed material was cDNA or gDNA that came from T cells, B-cell-depleted T cells, or PBMCs.

The Seattle patients, enrolled during active infection, were followed longitudinally. With 4 bases clipped from V and 8 bases from J, the junction kept 8 bases outside the gene matches. The germline V gene encodes CDR1 SGHDT and CDR2 YYEEEE. This CDR3 region has 13 residues. The chain employs TRBV5-6 and TRBJ1-2, with 7 bases identical to TRBD1. This receptor was obtained from a woman aged 35 to 49 with COVID-19, enrolled during active disease. Sequenced input: peripheral blood. The CDR3 DNA is TGTGCCAGCAGCATAGACAGGGACCGCGGCTACACCTTC. Residues: CASSIDRDRGYTF.